This entry describes one T cell receptor (beta chain). TCRdb keeps only in-frame clones here, not all; method: immunoSEQ multiplex PCR. This table has more than 100,000 clones, roughly nine tenths appearing once. The data are from a study of T cell responses to AZD1222 COVID-19 vaccine. Study details: Timing groups of about 4 and about 12 weeks for second doses were pooled.

V was trimmed by 5 bases and J by 2 bases, leaving 9 bases between them. The CDR3 extends over 14 amino acids. Germline assignment: CDR1 SNHLY and CDR2 FYNNEI. The material sequenced was peripheral blood, taken on day 0 of AZD1222 vaccination. The chain is built from TRBV2 and TRBJ2-2; D ambiguous. The origin of this receptor is an adult in good health. CDR3 region: CASSLQQNTGELFF. In DNA form, the CDR3 reads TGTGCCAGCAGTTTACAGCAAAACACCGGGGAGCTGTTTTTT. Variable domain in full (rest from reference TRBV2 and TRBJ2-2): EPEVTQTPSHQVTQMGQEVILRCVPISNHLYFYWYRQILGQKVEFLVSFYNNEISEKSEIFDDQFSVERPDGSNFTLKIRSTKLEDSAMYFCASSLQQNTGELFFGEGSRLTVL.